This paragraph reports one T cell receptor beta chain. It has no known antigen specificity. No much larger clonotype is one base removed from it; base qualities were not supplied. The trial excluded patients who had a history of autoimmune disease or who were on systemic immunosuppression. In every dose cohort, peripheral blood was drawn for TCR sequencing at baseline, cycle 4 day 1, and cycle 7 day 1. Samples came from an open-label, multicenter, first-in-human phase I dose-escalation trial of ivuxolimab. Adults with locally advanced or metastatic melanoma, renal cell, hepatocellular, or head and neck squamous cell carcinoma were enrolled in the trial. Before TCR sequencing, CD4+ T cells and CD8+ T cells from peripheral blood were sorted into separate populations. For sequencing of the TCRbeta CDR3 region, genomic DNA was extracted from the sorted cells. The immunoSEQ Assay was used to sequence the TCRbeta CDR3 regions. This immuneACCESS table, as held by TCRdb, lists in-frame sequences with V and J called but not all clones. Of the missing ones, under half trace to an unresolved V gene in checked studies; the others have no known cause. A total of roughly 100,000 clones appear in this sample, about 90% of them only once. 0.7% to 1% of the sample rests with the top ten.

The data stem from a study of OX40 agonist ivuxolimab in advanced cancers. Describing the broader study: The costimulatory receptor OX40 (CD134) was targeted by ivuxolimab, a fully human IgG2 agonistic monoclonal antibody. The paper covers the monotherapy dose-escalation part of the phase I ivuxolimab trial, which included N of about 56 patients. Peripheral TCRbeta sequencing was intended to test whether TCR sequence diversity was altered and clonal T-cell expansion was caused by ivuxolimab. The dose-escalation cohort was about 87% male with a mean age of about 54 years, ranging from roughly 23 to 79. Patients were allowed to have had prior anti-PD-1, anti-PD-L1 or anti-CTLA-4 therapy, and around 41% of the dose-escalation patients had previously received checkpoint inhibitors. Intravenous ivuxolimab was administered to patients every 2 weeks at six dose levels: 0.01, 0.1, 0.3, 1.5, 3 and 10 mg/kg. Of the approximately 50 dose-escalation patients, hepatocellular carcinoma was present in about 20, melanoma in approximately 15, renal cell carcinoma in 9 and head and neck cancer in 9. Partial responses occurred in three dose-escalation patients: two with cutaneous melanoma and one with hepatocellular carcinoma.

Overall results and qualifications from the work: In partial responders in the 0.1-3.0 mg/kg groups, normalized peripheral clonal expansion was found to be among the lowest, especially among CD8+ T cells. Clonal expansion of both CD4+ and CD8+ blood T cells was observed from baseline to week 6 at doses 0.1 to 3.0 mg/kg. On average, CD8+ T cells showed more expanded clones than CD4+ T cells after ivuxolimab. Low levels of normalized T-cell clonal expansion were also seen in some patients who did not respond. The antigen specificity of the clonally expanded peripheral T cells was not determined.

Including cysteine and phenylalanine, the CDR3 has 17 amino acids. Just the 51-base CDR3 DNA is kept, in frame starting at base 1. V gives up 1 base and J gives up 0 bases, and the segment between their germline ends measures 12 bases. Per the germline V gene, SGHTA is the CDR1 and FQGNSA is the CDR2. This clonotype was sampled from an adult with an advanced solid tumor such as melanoma, head and neck, liver or kidney cancer. Material: CD4+ or CD8+ T cells sorted from blood, obtained in a trial of the OX40 agonist ivuxolimab. The chain is made from TRBV7-2 and TRBJ1-4; TRBD1 is a weak D gene call, 5 bases matching. The sequence in DNA is TGTGCCAGCAGCTTAGACGAGTTCAGGGCAACTAATGAAAAACTGTTTTTT. This translates into CASSLDEFRATNEKLFF.